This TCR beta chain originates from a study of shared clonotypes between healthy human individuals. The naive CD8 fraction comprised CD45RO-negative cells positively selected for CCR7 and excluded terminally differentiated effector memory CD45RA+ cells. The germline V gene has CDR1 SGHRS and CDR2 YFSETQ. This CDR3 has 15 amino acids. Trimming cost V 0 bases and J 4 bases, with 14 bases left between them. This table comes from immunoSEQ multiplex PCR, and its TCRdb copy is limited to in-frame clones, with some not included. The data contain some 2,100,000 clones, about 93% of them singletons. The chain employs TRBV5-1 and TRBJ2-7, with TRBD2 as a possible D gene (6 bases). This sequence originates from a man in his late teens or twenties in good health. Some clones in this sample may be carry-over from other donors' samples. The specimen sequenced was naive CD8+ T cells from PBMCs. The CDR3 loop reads CASSLAWASEYEQYF. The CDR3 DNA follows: TGCGCCAGCAGCTTGGCTTGGGCTAGCGAGTACGAGCAGTACTTC.